This T cell receptor beta chain emerged from a study of blood T cell repertoires in COVID-19 (dated by TCRdb to about 2020). Study-level background: Collaborator samples came from the United States, Italy and Spain and covered acute and convalescent phases of COVID-19. The sample metadata nearly always contained a de-identified subject ID, COVID-19 status, age in years and sex. The repertoires were made available in a free public database intended to serve as a resource for research on the immune response to SARS-CoV-2. The samples were drawn from two sources: the first 160 participants of the ongoing ImmuneRACE study, and fewer than 1,500 subjects contributed by 6 global collaborators. The material from the prospective study consisted of cDNA or gDNA derived from T cells, B-cell-depleted T cells, or PBMCs. Where HLA class I and class II types were available, the types were taken from metadata supplied by the sample provider, not from assay-based typing. The dataset comprised deeply sampled blood TCRbeta repertoires from subjects exposed to, actively infected with, or recovered from COVID-19.

As concerns this clone: Its binding antigen is unknown. Per-base qualities were not stored, and no clone one base away is much larger.

Overall study outcomes, separate from this receptor: How much clinical and demographic metadata was included differed by source and by participant, and the metadata was provided uncurated.

V sheds 4 bases and J sheds 2 bases, leaving 8 bases between their ends. The CDR3, from cysteine to phenylalanine, totals 13 residues. Of the read, only the CDR3 DNA is kept; its 39 bases are in frame from base 1. CDR1 SGHTA and CDR2 FQGNSA are derived from the germline V gene. Each collaborating institution followed its own protocols to collect whole blood in K2EDTA tubes. For TCRbeta analysis, collaborators shipped samples as frozen whole blood, isolated PBMCs, or DNA extracted from either of those sample types. The immunoSEQ Assay, a bias-controlled multiplex PCR, was used to amplify TCRbeta CDR3 regions from genomic DNA. Regarding the original processing steps: The number of nucleated cells in each sample was estimated by amplification of reference gene primers within the assay. Sequence reads were collapsed and filtered to measure the absolute abundance of every unique TCRbeta CDR3 rearrangement. For each sample, productive Simpson clonality was calculated by taking the square root of Simpson's diversity index across productive rearrangements. Imported from immuneACCESS, the table was reduced by TCRdb to in-frame sequences with V and J called. These copies leave out some clones; in studies compared against another copy, an unresolved V gene accounts for under half, and the cause of the remainder is not known. V and J calls and clone size are copied from that table; D and trimming were computed from the DNA. This sample is represented by about 70,000 clones; roughly 73% of them were singletons. The ten largest clones represent approximately 6% of the sample.

Here the chain combines TRBV7-2 and TRBJ1-2; the D gene remains uncertain. The sequencing input was peripheral blood. This TCR derives from a woman aged 55-70 years with acute or convalescent COVID-19. The bases read TGTGCCAGCAGCTCGACACCGAACTATGGCTACACCTTC. Its coded protein is CASSSTPNYGYTF. The reference TRBV7-2 and TRBJ1-2 proteins fill in what lies around the CDR3, so the full variable domain reads GAGVSQSPSNKVTEKGKDVELRCDPISGHTALYWYRQSLGQGLEFLIYFQGNSAPDKSGLPSDRFSAERTGGSVSTLTIQRTQQEDSAVYLCASSSTPNYGYTFGSGTRLTVV.